At least ten counts were recorded for the clone carrying this T cell receptor (beta chain). Between the trimmed V and J ends, which lost 6 bases and 0 bases, there was a span of 15 bases. The CDR3 has 15 residues. RNA transcripts served as template for amplifying TCR beta CDR3 sequences. Scientists carried out first-round RT-PCR using HTBI primers and then a second-round multiplex PCR. TCRdb called the multiplex PCR reads again in MiXCR, with one record for every CDR3 protein. Of 200,000 to 250,000 distinct CDR3 sequences listed, under 30% were seen once; the top ten hold around 9.8%. Other autoimmune diseases, uncontrolled infections, pregnancy or lactation led to the exclusion of patients. These data come from a study of Graves' ophthalmopathy and Graves' hyperthyroidism.

This TCR was recovered from a man over 45 with Graves' ophthalmopathy. The genes are TRBV12-3 or TRBV12-4 and TRBJ2-7; the D call may be TRBD1 or TRBD2 (5 bases each). The sequencing input was peripheral blood. CDR3 sequence (DNA): TGTGCCAGCAGAAGGGGCGGAGACTACTCCTACGAGCAGTACTTC. Translating gives CASRRGGDYSYEQYF.